This T cell receptor (beta chain) was observed in a study of shared clonotypes between healthy human individuals. The CDR3 has 14 amino acids. V lost 0 bases and J 3 bases, leaving 11 bases between the germline ends. Germline assignment: CDR1 SQVTM and CDR2 ANQGSEA. Positively selected for CCR7, the CD45RO-negative cells used as naive CD8 cells excluded terminally differentiated effector memory CD45RA+ cells. Clones were read by immunoSEQ multiplex PCR, and TCRdb kept only the in-frame ones, dropping some. The table lists 2 million to 2.5 million clones, about 95% of them singletons. Sequenced material: naive CD8+ T cells sorted from blood. The chain recombines TRBV29-1 with TRBJ1-1; D gene unclear. The clonotype was recovered from a man between 18 and 35 years old in good health. The CDR3 sequence is CSVEDLGGYTEAFF. CDR3 nucleotide sequence: TGCAGCGTTGAAGATCTGGGTGGGTACACTGAAGCTTTCTTT.